The next 25 T cell receptor beta chains were all read from a single sample in a study of blood T cell repertoires in COVID-19. Only in-frame clones appear in the TCRdb table, and some are missing; sequencing was by immunoSEQ multiplex PCR. The sample carries under 100,000 clones, roughly nine tenths recorded once. Specimen: peripheral blood. These receptors all stem from a man in his thirties or forties with acute or convalescent COVID-19.

The V and J genes are TRBV5-1 and TRBJ1-3; no clear D. V dropped 0 bases and J dropped 3 bases, with 10 bases sitting between them. CDR1 SGHRS and CDR2 YFSETQ come from the germline V gene. This CDR3 region has 15 residues. CDR3 coding DNA: TGCGCCAGCAGCTTGGGCGGCGTCTTTGGAAACACCATATATTTT. Protein product: CASSLGGVFGNTIYF. The complete variable domain, with remaining parts taken from reference TRBV5-1 and TRBJ1-3, reads KAGVTQTPRYLIKTRGQQVTLSCSPISGHRSVSWYQQTPGQGLQFLFEYFSETQRNKGNFPGRFSGRQFSNSRSEMNVSTLELGDSALYLCASSLGGVFGNTIYFGEGSWLTVV.

The chain couples TRBV2 to TRBJ1-5, with D possibly TRBD1 on 5 matching bases. This CDR3 contains 13 residues. Germline CDR1 SNHLY, CDR2 FYNNEI. The V end lost 7 bases, the J end lost 4 bases, and 11 bases lay between the germline ends. DNA for the CDR3: TGTGCCAGCACAGGACAACCGAATCAGCCCCAGCATTTT. This gives the protein CASTGQPNQPQHF.

The chain is built from TRBV2 and TRBJ2-2; D ambiguous. CDR1 is SNHLY, CDR2 FYNNEI, per germline. The CDR3 consists of 11 residues. V was pared by 8 bases and J by 7 bases, with 8 bases between. The CDR3 region is CASWSLGELFF. CDR3 DNA sequence: TGTGCCAGCTGGAGCCTCGGGGAGCTGTTTTTT.

This sequence joins TRBV6-5 and TRBJ2-7, with 8 positions matching TRBD2. The CDR3 runs to 15 residues. Germline V gene lookup returns CDR1 MNHEY and CDR2 SVGAGI. Unmatched junction bases numbered 9, after V lost 2 bases and J lost 6 bases. The CDR3 bases are TGTGCCAGCAGTTACAGCGGGAGCGGTGCGGGCGAGCAGTACTTC. It codes for CASSYSGSGAGEQYF.

This sequence joins TRBV27 and TRBJ2-1; 8 nucleotides line up with TRBD2. From germline, CDR1 is MNHEY and CDR2 SMNVEV (reference sequence). The CDR3 is 14 amino acids. V lost 6 bases and J lost 7; bases outside the gene matches: 8. The CDR3 DNA is TGTGCCAGCAGGTTGGCCTCGGGGGGGAATGAGCAGTTCTTC. Amino acids: CASRLASGGNEQFF.

The V and J genes are TRBV6-5 and TRBJ2-5, with unresolved D. Germline assignment: CDR1 MNHEY and CDR2 SVGAGI. The CDR3 is 12 residues long. V lost 8 bases to trimming and J lost 1 base, with 8 bases between them. CDR3 sequence reads: CASSDTQETQYF. The CDR3 coding sequence is TGTGCCAGCTCCGACACCCAAGAGACCCAGTACTTC.

By share, this clone counts as medium-sized (0.01 to 0.1%). V usage is TRBV9 and J usage is TRBJ1-1; D not certain. The CDR3 has 12 amino acids. Germline V gene data show CDR1 as SGDLS and CDR2 as YYNGEE. The V end lost 8 bases, the J end lost 1 base, and 9 bases lay between the germline ends. The CDR3 here is CASGGGNTEAFF. The CDR3 DNA reads as TGTGCCAGTGGAGGAGGGAACACTGAAGCTTTCTTT.

This chain connects TRBV18 to TRBJ1-1; 8 nucleotides align to TRBD1. Unmatched junction bases numbered 4, after V lost 3 bases and J lost 1 base. The CDR3 contains 15 residues. Germline V gene sequence: CDR1 KGHSH, CDR2 LQKENI. Here the CDR3 DNA reads TGTGCCAGCTCACCCGGGACAGGCCGGAACACTGAAGCTTTCTTT. Amino acid sequence: CASSPGTGRNTEAFF.

In nucleotides, the CDR3 is TGTGCCAGCAGCACCACACTACAGGGGAACACTGAAGCTTTCTTT. Its protein is CASSTTLQGNTEAFF. V and J are TRBV28 and TRBJ1-1; D is perhaps TRBD1 (6 bases). The germline CDR1 and CDR2 sequences are MDHEN and SYDVKM. The V and J ends lost 6 bases and 1 base respectively, with 15 bases between them. The CDR3 runs to 15 residues. The whole variable domain, filled in from reference TRBV28 and TRBJ1-1, reads DVKVTQSSRYLVKRTGEKVFLECVQDMDHENMFWYRQDPGLGLRLIYFSYDVKMKEKGDIPEGYSVSREKKERFSLILESASTNQTSMYLCASSTTLQGNTEAFFGQGTRLTVV.

The chain is built from TRBV28 and TRBJ2-3; TRBD2 aligns across 9 bases. V was pared by 6 bases and J by 5 bases, with 12 bases of the junction left unmatched. Germline loops: CDR1 MDHEN, CDR2 SYDVKM. The CDR3 extends over 16 amino acids. The CDR3 region is CASSTSLAGVLDTQYF. The DNA of the CDR3 is TGTGCCAGCAGCACCTCTTTAGCGGGAGTGTTAGATACGCAGTATTTT.

The chain couples TRBV2 to TRBJ1-2; D might be TRBD1 (6 bases). This CDR3 contains 15 residues. The ends were cut back, 6 bases at V and 4 bases at J, with 18 bases in the middle. CDR1 and CDR2 from the germline V gene are SNHLY and FYNNEI. CDR3: CASSDFTGWGYGYTF. For the CDR3, the DNA is TGTGCCAGCAGCGATTTTACAGGGTGGGGCTATGGCTACACCTTC.

The CDR3 sequence: CASSLASGWHNEQFF. The DNA for the CDR3 is TGTGCCAGCAGCTTGGCCAGCGGGTGGCACAATGAGCAGTTCTTC. The genes are TRBV7-2 and TRBJ2-1, with a weak D call TRBD2 (6 bases). The CDR3 consists of 15 residues. The V end lost 3 bases, the J end lost 5 bases, and 14 bases lay between the germline ends. Germline CDR1 is SGHTA and CDR2 is FQGNSA.

A single count supports this clone. The chain links TRBV4-1 to TRBJ2-1, with 8 positions matching TRBD2. The CDR3 sequence is 16 residues long. Trimming at V came to 3 bases and at J to 0 bases, leaving 4 bases not matched to a gene. In germline, CDR1 is MGHRA, CDR2 YSYEKL. In DNA form, the CDR3 reads TGCGCCAGCAGCCAGCTTAGCGGGACCTCCTACAATGAGCAGTTCTTC. It encodes CASSQLSGTSYNEQFF.

On this clone itself: At one end the junction does not follow the germline gene, possibly because of a read error. The rearrangement links TRBV7-2 to TRBJ2-7, with 12 bases fitting TRBD2. The CDR3 extends over 15 amino acids. Germline assignment: CDR1 SGHTA and CDR2 FQGNSA. This CDR3 reads CASSSVGLAGTQNNF. CDR3 DNA sequence: TGTGCCAGCAGCTCCGTTGGACTAGCGGGAACCCAAAATAATTTC.

The CDR3 nucleotides read TGTGCCAGCAGTTTGGGTCAGGGTGAGAACACTGAAGCTTTCTTT. Translation: CASSLGQGENTEAFF. The chain joins TRBV6-5 to TRBJ1-1, with D perhaps TRBD1 (5 bases). V gave up 4 bases and J gave up 1 base, with 13 bases separating them. This CDR3 is 15 amino acids long. Germline lookup yields CDR1 MNHEY and CDR2 SVGAGI.

The rearrangement joins TRBV28 to TRBJ1-1; D gene unclear. Germline loops: CDR1 MDHEN, CDR2 SYDVKM. The CDR3 sequence is 13 residues long. Trimming shortened V by 7 bases and J by 2 bases, and 11 bases separated the two germline ends. The CDR3 loop is CASIPTLNTEAFF. The CDR3 nucleotides are TGTGCCAGCATCCCGACACTTAACACTGAAGCTTTCTTT.

The J gene is TRBJ2-1, the V gene TRBV28; D is possibly TRBD2 (7 bases). The CDR3 is 13 residues long. The germline CDR1 and CDR2 sequences are MDHEN and SYDVKM. The V gene lost 5 bases and the J gene lost 9 bases, with 14 bases spanning the gap. The CDR3 sequence is CASSRGEGREQFF. CDR3 nucleotides: TGTGCCAGCAGTAGGGGGGAGGGCCGTGAGCAGTTCTTC.

This clone was recorded a few times. V gene TRBV7-8 combines with J gene TRBJ2-7; 10 bases align to TRBD1. There are 14 residues in the CDR3. The V gene's germline CDR1 is SGHVS and CDR2 FQNEAQ. The trim removed 5 bases at V and 4 bases at J, leaving 5 bases unmatched. The CDR3 protein is CASSPRQGAYEQYF. CDR3 sequence (DNA): TGTGCCAGCAGCCCGCGACAGGGGGCTTACGAGCAGTACTTC.

The chain uses TRBV10-1 and TRBJ1-6; a weak D match, TRBD1 (6 bases). Trimming took 3 bases from V and 16 from J, leaving 13 bases between them. The CDR3 sequence is 12 residues long. Per the germline V gene, CDR1 is WNHNN and CDR2 is SYGVQD (reference sequence). DNA for the CDR3: TGCGCCAGCAGTGACCCACAGGGAATGCTCCACTTT. Protein product: CASSDPQGMLHF.

This chain connects TRBV29-1 to TRBJ1-2; D perhaps matches TRBD1 (5 bases). V was trimmed by 5 bases and J by 5 bases, leaving 15 bases between them. The CDR3 length is 13 residues. Germline V gene sequence: CDR1 SQVTM, CDR2 ANQGSEA. The CDR3 DNA is TGCAGCGTTTCGGAGTTGGGGGGGTATGGCTACACCTTC. Residues: CSVSELGGYGYTF.

The chain's CDR3 is CASSRRQGNSPLHF. The CDR3 region has the DNA TGTGCCAGCAGCCGTCGACAGGGTAATTCACCCCTCCACTTT. The chain joins TRBV6-5 to TRBJ1-6; 7 bases fit TRBD1. The CDR3 is 14 residues long. After removal of 6 bases from V and 6 bases from J, the junction contained 5 bases not matched to a gene. Germline V gives CDR1 MNHEY, CDR2 SVGAGI.

This chain uses TRBV27 with TRBJ2-6, with D unclear. The CDR3 loop spans 15 amino acids. Between the trimmed V and J ends, which lost 3 bases and 0 bases, there was a span of 6 bases. CDR1 and CDR2 from the germline V gene are MNHEY and SMNVEV (reference sequence). CDR3 bases: TGTGCCAGCAGTTTTCAGGTCTCTGGGGCCAACGTCCTGACTTTC. Encoded protein: CASSFQVSGANVLTF.

This CDR3 is CASSKNDGGNLNYGYTF. The CDR3 region has the DNA TGTGCCAGCAGCAAGAACGACGGAGGGAACCTAAACTATGGCTACACCTTC. The chain combines TRBV21-1 with TRBJ1-2. TRBV21-1 is described as a pseudogene. This CDR3 comprises 17 residues.

V usage is TRBV4-1 and J usage is TRBJ1-5; no definite D call. V lost 0 bases, J lost 0 bases, and 9 bases lay in between. Germline V gene lookup returns CDR1 MGHRA and CDR2 YSYEKL. The CDR3 runs 16 residues. CDR3 coding DNA: TGCGCCAGCAGCCAAGACCAGGAATATAGCAATCAGCCCCAGCATTTT. Translating it yields CASSQDQEYSNQPQHF.

This chain uses TRBV18 with TRBJ2-1; TRBD2 matches 10 bases. CDR1 KGHSH and CDR2 LQKENI come from the germline V gene. The CDR3 is made up of 16 amino acids. Losses at the gene ends were 6 bases for V and 2 bases for J; bases not matched to a gene: 7. The CDR3 loop is CASSGGTSGTYNEQFF. The CDR3 coding sequence is TGTGCCAGCTCGGGGGGAACTAGCGGGACCTACAATGAGCAGTTCTTC.